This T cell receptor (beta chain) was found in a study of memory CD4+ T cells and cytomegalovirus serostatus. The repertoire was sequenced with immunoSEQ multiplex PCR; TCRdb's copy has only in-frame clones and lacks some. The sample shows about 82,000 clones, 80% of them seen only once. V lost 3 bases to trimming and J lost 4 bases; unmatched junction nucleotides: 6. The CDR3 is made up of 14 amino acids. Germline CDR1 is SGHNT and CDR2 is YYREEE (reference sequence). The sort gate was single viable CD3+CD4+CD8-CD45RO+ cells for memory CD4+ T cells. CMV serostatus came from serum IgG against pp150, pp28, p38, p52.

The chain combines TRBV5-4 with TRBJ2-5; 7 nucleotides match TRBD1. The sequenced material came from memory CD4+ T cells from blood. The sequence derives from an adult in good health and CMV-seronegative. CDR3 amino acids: CASSSPGGSETQYF. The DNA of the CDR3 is TGTGCCAGCAGCTCCCCAGGGGGTTCAGAGACCCAGTACTTC. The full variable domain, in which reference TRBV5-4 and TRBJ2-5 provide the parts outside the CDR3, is ETGVTQSPTHLIKTRGQQVTLRCSSQSGHNTVSWYQQALGQGPQFIFQYYREEENGRGNFPPRFSGLQFPNYSSELNVNALELDDSALYLCASSSPGGSETQYFGPGTRLLVL.